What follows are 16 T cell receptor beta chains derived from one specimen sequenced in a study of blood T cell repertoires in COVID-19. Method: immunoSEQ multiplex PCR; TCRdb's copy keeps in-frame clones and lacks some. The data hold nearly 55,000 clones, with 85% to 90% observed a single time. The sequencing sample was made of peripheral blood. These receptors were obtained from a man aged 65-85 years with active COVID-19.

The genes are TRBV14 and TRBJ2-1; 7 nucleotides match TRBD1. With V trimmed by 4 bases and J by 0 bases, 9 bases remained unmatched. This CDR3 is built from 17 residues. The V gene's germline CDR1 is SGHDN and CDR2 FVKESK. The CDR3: CASSPADRENSYNEQFF. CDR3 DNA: TGTGCCAGCAGCCCAGCCGACAGGGAGAACTCCTACAATGAGCAGTTCTTC.

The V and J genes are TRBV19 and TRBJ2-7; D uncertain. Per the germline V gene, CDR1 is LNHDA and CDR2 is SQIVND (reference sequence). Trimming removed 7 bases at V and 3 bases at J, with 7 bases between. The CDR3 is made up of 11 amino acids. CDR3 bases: TGTGCCAGTACGAACAACTACGAGCAGTACTTC. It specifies CASTNNYEQYF.

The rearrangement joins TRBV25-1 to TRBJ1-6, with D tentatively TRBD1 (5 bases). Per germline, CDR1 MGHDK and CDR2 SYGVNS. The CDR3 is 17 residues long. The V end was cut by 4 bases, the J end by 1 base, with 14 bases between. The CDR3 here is CASSGGRGKSYNSPLHF. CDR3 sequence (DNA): TGTGCCAGCAGTGGAGGGAGGGGTAAATCCTATAATTCACCCCTCCACTTT.

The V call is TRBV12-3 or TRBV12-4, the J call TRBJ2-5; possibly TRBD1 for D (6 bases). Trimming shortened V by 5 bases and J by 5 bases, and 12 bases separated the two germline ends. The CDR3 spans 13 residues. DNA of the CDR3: TGTGCCAGCAGTCCAGGGACACTTGAGACCCAGTACTTC. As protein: CASSPGTLETQYF.

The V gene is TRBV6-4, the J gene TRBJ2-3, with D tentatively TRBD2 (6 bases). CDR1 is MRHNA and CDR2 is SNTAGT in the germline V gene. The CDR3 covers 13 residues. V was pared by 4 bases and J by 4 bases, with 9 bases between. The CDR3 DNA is TGTGCCAGCAGTGGCGGGGAAGCAGATACGCAGTATTTT. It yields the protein CASSGGEADTQYF.

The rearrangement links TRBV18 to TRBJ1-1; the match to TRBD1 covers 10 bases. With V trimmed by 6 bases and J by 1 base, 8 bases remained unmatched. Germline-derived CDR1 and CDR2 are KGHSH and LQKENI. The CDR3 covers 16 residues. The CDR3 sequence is CASSWTGGFGNTEAFF. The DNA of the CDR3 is TGTGCCAGCTCCTGGACAGGGGGTTTCGGGAACACTGAAGCTTTCTTT. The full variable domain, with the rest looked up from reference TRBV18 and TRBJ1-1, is NAGVMQNPRHLVRRRGQEARLRCSPMKGHSHVYWYRQLPEEGLKFMVYLQKENIIDESGMPKERFSAEFPKEGPSILRIQQVVRGDSAAYFCASSWTGGFGNTEAFFGQGTRLTVV.

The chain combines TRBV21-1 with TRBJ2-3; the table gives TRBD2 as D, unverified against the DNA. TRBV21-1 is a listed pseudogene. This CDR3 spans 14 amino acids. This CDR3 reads CASQLAGGTDTQYF. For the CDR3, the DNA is TGTGCCAGCCAACTAGCGGGGGGGACAGATACGCAGTATTTT.

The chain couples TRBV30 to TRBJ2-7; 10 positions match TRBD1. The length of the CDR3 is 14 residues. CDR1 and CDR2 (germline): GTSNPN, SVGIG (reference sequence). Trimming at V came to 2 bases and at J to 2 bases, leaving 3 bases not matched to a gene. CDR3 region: CAWSRGTGAYEQYF. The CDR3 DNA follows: TGTGCCTGGAGTCGCGGGACAGGGGCCTACGAGCAGTACTTC.

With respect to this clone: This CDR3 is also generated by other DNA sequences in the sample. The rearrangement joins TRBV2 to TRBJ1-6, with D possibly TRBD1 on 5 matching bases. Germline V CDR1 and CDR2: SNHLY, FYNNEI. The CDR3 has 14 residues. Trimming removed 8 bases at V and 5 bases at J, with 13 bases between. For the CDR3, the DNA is TGTGCCAGCTCAGAGGCGGGGGATAATTCACCCCTCCACTTT. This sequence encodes CASSEAGDNSPLHF.

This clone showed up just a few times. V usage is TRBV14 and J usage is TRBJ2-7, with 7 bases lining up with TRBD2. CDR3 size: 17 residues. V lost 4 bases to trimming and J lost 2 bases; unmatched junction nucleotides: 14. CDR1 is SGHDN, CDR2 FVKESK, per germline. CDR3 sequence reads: CASSPPGRAGRPYEQYF. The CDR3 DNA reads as TGTGCCAGCAGCCCGCCGGGACGAGCGGGAAGACCCTACGAGCAGTACTTC. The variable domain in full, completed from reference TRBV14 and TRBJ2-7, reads EAGVTQFPSHSVIEKGQTVTLRCDPISGHDNLYWYRRVMGKEIKFLLHFVKESKQDESGMPNNRFLAERTGGTYSTLKVQPAELEDSGVYFCASSPPGRAGRPYEQYFGPGTRLTVT.

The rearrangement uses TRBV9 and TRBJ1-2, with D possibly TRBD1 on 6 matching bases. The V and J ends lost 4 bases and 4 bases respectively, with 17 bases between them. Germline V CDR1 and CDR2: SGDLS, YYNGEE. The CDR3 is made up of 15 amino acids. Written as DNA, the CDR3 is TGTGCCAGCAGCCTCTACAGGGTTACCGGCTATGGCTACACCTTC. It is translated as CASSLYRVTGYGYTF.

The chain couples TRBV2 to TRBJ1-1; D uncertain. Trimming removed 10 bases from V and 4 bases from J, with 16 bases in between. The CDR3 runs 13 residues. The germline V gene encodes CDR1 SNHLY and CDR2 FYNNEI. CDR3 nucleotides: TGTGCCACCGTTGCTATCTCCCCCACTGAAGCTTTCTTT. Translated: CATVAISPTEAFF.

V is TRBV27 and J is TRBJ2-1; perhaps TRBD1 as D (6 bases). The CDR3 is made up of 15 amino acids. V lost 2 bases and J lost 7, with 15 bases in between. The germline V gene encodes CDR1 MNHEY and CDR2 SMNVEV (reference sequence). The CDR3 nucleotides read TGTGCCAGCAGTTTAGGGGACCACAGGGTTAATGAGCAGTTCTTC. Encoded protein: CASSLGDHRVNEQFF.

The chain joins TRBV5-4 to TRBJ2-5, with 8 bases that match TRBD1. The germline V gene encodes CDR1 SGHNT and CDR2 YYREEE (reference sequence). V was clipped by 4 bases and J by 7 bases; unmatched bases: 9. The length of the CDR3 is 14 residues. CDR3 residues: CASSSDRGVGTQYF. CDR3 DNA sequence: TGTGCCAGCAGCAGCGACAGGGGAGTTGGGACCCAGTACTTC.

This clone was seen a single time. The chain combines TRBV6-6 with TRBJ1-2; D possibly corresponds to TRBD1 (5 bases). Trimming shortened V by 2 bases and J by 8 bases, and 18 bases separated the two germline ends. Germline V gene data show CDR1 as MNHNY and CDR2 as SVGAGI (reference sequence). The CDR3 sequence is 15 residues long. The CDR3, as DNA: TGTGCCAGCAGTTACATGGAGGGCAGGGCGGACGGCTACACCTTC. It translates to CASSYMEGRADGYTF.

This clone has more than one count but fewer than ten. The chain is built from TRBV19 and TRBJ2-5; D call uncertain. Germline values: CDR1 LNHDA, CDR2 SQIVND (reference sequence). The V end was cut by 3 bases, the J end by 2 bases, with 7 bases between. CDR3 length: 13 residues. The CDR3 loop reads CASSMTSQETQYF. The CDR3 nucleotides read TGTGCCAGTAGTATGACAAGTCAAGAGACCCAGTACTTC.